One and the same sample provided the 23 T cell receptor beta chains below, sequenced in a study of cytomegalovirus exposure and HLA in healthy donors. The primer mix had 60 Vbeta and 13 Jbeta primers. Profiling relied on immunoSEQ multiplex PCR, and the TCRdb table lists in-frame clones only, not all of them. The sample shows around 170,000 clones, over 60% of them seen only once. Sample: PBMCs. These receptors all come from a man younger than 35 in good health and CMV-seronegative.

The V gene is TRBV9, the J gene TRBJ1-5; 7 bases are a match to TRBD1. Losses at the gene ends were 4 bases for V and 3 bases for J; bases not matched to a gene: 7. Germline V lookup: CDR1 SGDLS, CDR2 YYNGEE. This CDR3 comprises 15 residues. CDR3 nucleotides: TGTGCCAGCAGCCCCCGGGACAGCAACAATCAGCCCCAGCATTTT. This codes for CASSPRDSNNQPQHF.

The chain joins TRBV19 to TRBJ1-1, with 11 bases aligning to TRBD1. This CDR3 spans 15 amino acids. The V gene's germline CDR1 is LNHDA and CDR2 SQIVND (reference sequence). J gave up 4 bases and V 7 bases, and 8 bases lay outside the gene matches. The CDR3 protein is CASIRGTGGVTEAFF. DNA of the CDR3: TGTGCCAGTATCCGTGGGACAGGGGGTGTCACTGAAGCTTTCTTT.

The rearrangement uses TRBV30 and TRBJ1-2; 7 nucleotides line up with TRBD1. CDR1 is GTSNPN and CDR2 is SVGIG in the germline V gene (reference sequence). CDR3 length: 12 residues. V lost 3 bases to trimming and J lost 7 bases; unmatched junction nucleotides: 5. The CDR3 sequence: CAWSPGGSGYTF. CDR3 in DNA: TGTGCCTGGAGCCCAGGGGGGAGTGGCTACACCTTC.

The J gene is TRBJ2-3, the V gene TRBV30, with a tentative D call TRBD2 (6 bases). Deletions cut 3 bases from V and 5 bases from J, with 21 bases between. Germline V CDR1 and CDR2: GTSNPN, SVGIG (reference sequence). The CDR3 length is 16 residues. The CDR3 region has the DNA TGTGCCTGGAGAAATGGTCTCGGCGGGATACGAGATACGCAGTATTTT. Amino acids: CAWRNGLGGIRDTQYF.

The chain has TRBV29-1 and TRBJ2-5; a weak D match, TRBD1 (6 bases). Trimming removed 8 bases from V and 4 bases from J, with 20 bases in between. Germline V gene sequence: CDR1 SQVTM, CDR2 ANQGSEA. This CDR3 comprises 14 residues. CDR3 DNA: TGCAGCACCCGGGCGTTGCACAGGGCAGAGACCCAGTACTTC. It encodes CSTRALHRAETQYF.

The CDR3 DNA sequence: TGTGCCAGCAGCGTCGCAGGGCGTAGCACAGATACGCAGTATTTT. Its translation: CASSVAGRSTDTQYF. The chain carries TRBV7-3 and TRBJ2-3; D possibly corresponds to TRBD1 (5 bases). Germline loops: CDR1 SGHTA, CDR2 FQGTGA. The CDR3 loop spans 15 amino acids. The V and J ends lost 5 bases and 0 bases respectively, with 12 bases between them.

Worth noting for this clone: Other DNA sequences within the sample encode an identical CDR3. The rearrangement joins TRBV15 to TRBJ2-7; D is undetermined. In germline, CDR1 is LNHNV, CDR2 YYDKDF (reference sequence). The CDR3 has 15 residues. Trimming removed 0 bases from V and 3 bases from J, with 12 bases in between. In nucleotides, the CDR3 is TGTGCCACCAGCAGAGATCGAGGCACCTACTACGAGCAGTACTTC. This translates into CATSRDRGTYYEQYF.

This chain links TRBV5-6 with TRBJ2-1; 9 bases line up with TRBD1. V lost 0 bases, J lost 8 bases, and 15 bases stayed unmatched. Germline CDR1 is SGHDT and CDR2 is YYEEEE. The CDR3 loop spans 18 amino acids. This CDR3 is CASSLAPYSGTGIHEQFF. In DNA form, the CDR3 reads TGTGCCAGCAGCTTGGCCCCCTACTCCGGGACAGGGATCCATGAGCAGTTCTTC.

This clone was recorded once. The rearrangement links TRBV28 to TRBJ2-3, with D tentatively TRBD1 (5 bases). The CDR3 contains 13 residues. Trimming shortened V by 7 bases and J by 1 base, and 9 bases separated the two germline ends. CDR1 is MDHEN, CDR2 SYDVKM, per germline. CDR3 residues: CASNWGGTDTQYF. CDR3 bases: TGTGCCAGCAACTGGGGCGGCACAGATACGCAGTATTTT.

The rearrangement uses TRBV19 and TRBJ1-3; 7 nucleotides align to TRBD1. The trim removed 3 bases at V and 2 bases at J, leaving 10 bases unmatched. CDR3 size: 17 residues. Germline-derived CDR1 and CDR2 are LNHDA and SQIVND (reference sequence). The CDR3 reads CASSILGQAPPGNTIYF. Here the CDR3 DNA reads TGTGCCAGTAGTATCCTCGGACAGGCCCCTCCTGGAAACACCATATATTTT.

This chain links TRBV6-1 with TRBJ2-1; 11 bases line up with TRBD2. CDR1 is MNHNS and CDR2 is SASEGT in the germline V gene. CDR3 length: 16 amino acids. J lost 3 bases, V lost 2 bases, and 3 bases had no gene match. The CDR3 reads CASSEYGTSGYNEQFF. The CDR3 DNA reads as TGTGCCAGCAGTGAATACGGGACTAGCGGCTACAATGAGCAGTTCTTC.

Only a few counts were recorded for this clone. V is TRBV18 and J is TRBJ1-6, with 8 nucleotides matching TRBD1. Per the germline V gene, CDR1 is KGHSH and CDR2 is LQKENI. Trimming at V came to 3 bases and at J to 7 bases, leaving 5 bases not matched to a gene. The CDR3 is made up of 15 amino acids. CDR3 nucleotides: TGTGCCAGCTCACCCGGACAGGGTCCGAATTCACCCCTCCACTTT. Protein product: CASSPGQGPNSPLHF.

The chain has TRBV28 and TRBJ2-1; 9 bases are a match to TRBD1. Germline trimming cut 5 bases from V and 7 bases from J; bases unmatched to any gene: 12. Germline values: CDR1 MDHEN, CDR2 SYDVKM. This CDR3 contains 16 residues. This CDR3 is CASSTRTGASMNEQFF. The CDR3 bases are TGTGCCAGCAGTACCCGGACAGGGGCAAGTATGAATGAGCAGTTCTTC.

This chain uses TRBV4-1 with TRBJ2-4; 7 bases are shared with TRBD1. Germline CDR1 is MGHRA and CDR2 is YSYEKL. This CDR3 spans 16 amino acids. V dropped 5 bases and J dropped 0; count of bases not matched to a gene: 7. CDR3 loop: CASSIGTELAKNIQYF. CDR3 coding DNA: TGCGCCAGCAGCATTGGGACAGAACTAGCCAAAAACATTCAGTACTTC.

V usage is TRBV30 and J usage is TRBJ2-1; 8 bases map to TRBD2. V lost 2 bases to trimming and J lost 8 bases; unmatched junction nucleotides: 5. This CDR3 has 13 amino acids. The germline V gene encodes CDR1 GTSNPN and CDR2 SVGIG (reference sequence). Written as DNA, the CDR3 is TGTGCCTGGAGTAGGCTAGCGGGCTATGAGCAGTTCTTC. It codes for CAWSRLAGYEQFF.

Comments on this clone: Compared with germline, one end of the junction differs, possibly owing to a read error. The rearrangement links TRBV7-9 to TRBJ2-5, with 7 bases fitting TRBD2. Germline loops: CDR1 SEHNR, CDR2 FQNEAQ (reference sequence). This CDR3 has 13 residues. CDR3 coding DNA: TGTTCCAGCAGCTTTGTGGGGGGGGAGACCCAGTACTTC. This gives the protein CSSSFVGGETQYF. The full variable domain, its missing parts supplied by reference TRBV7-9 and TRBJ2-5, is DTGVSQNPRHKITKRGQNVTFRCDPISEHNRLYWYRQTLGQGPEFLTYFQNEAQLEKSRLLSDRFSAERPKGSFSTLEIQRTEQGDSAMYLCSSSFVGGETQYFGPGTRLLVL.

This clone was seen only a few times. V is TRBV4-1 and J is TRBJ1-5; D not resolved. V was pared by 0 bases and J by 5 bases, with 14 bases between. Germline values: CDR1 MGHRA, CDR2 YSYEKL. This CDR3 region has 16 residues. The CDR3 loop reads CASSQDYGVEHQPQHF. Here the CDR3 DNA reads TGCGCCAGCAGCCAAGATTATGGAGTCGAGCATCAGCCCCAGCATTTT.

J is TRBJ2-7 and V is TRBV19; D perhaps matches TRBD1 (5 bases). The CDR3 extends over 14 amino acids. V was pared by 7 bases and J by 2 bases, with 15 bases between. Germline CDR1 LNHDA, CDR2 SQIVND (reference sequence). The CDR3 loop reads CASNQRGLPYEQYF. Written as DNA, the CDR3 is TGTGCCAGTAACCAAAGGGGATTACCCTACGAGCAGTACTTC.

This clone appeared a few times. This chain joins TRBV11-3 and TRBJ2-5; 12 bases align to TRBD1. CDR1 is SGHNT and CDR2 is YENEEA in the germline V gene. This CDR3 comprises 15 residues. After removal of 5 bases from V and 5 bases from J, the junction contained 6 bases not matched to a gene. CDR3 region: CASSGGTGGMETQYF. CDR3 DNA: TGTGCCAGCAGCGGAGGGACAGGGGGCATGGAGACCCAGTACTTC.

The chain uses TRBV28 and TRBJ1-2; 10 bases fit TRBD1. Trimming cost V 6 bases and J 5 bases; bases outside gene matches: 18. Per germline, CDR1 MDHEN and CDR2 SYDVKM. The CDR3 loop spans 18 amino acids. The CDR3 coding sequence is TGTGCCAGCAGCCAAGCGCCGGGACAGGGGAACGGGGTATATGGCTACACCTTC. Translating it yields CASSQAPGQGNGVYGYTF.

The V gene is TRBV5-6, the J gene TRBJ1-2; D not resolved. V lost 0 bases, J lost 11 bases, and 14 bases lay in between. CDR1 SGHDT and CDR2 YYEEEE come from the germline V gene. CDR3 size: 13 residues. In DNA, the CDR3 is TGTGCCAGCAGCTTGGGCGTCGGAGGCGGTTACACCTTC. The encoded protein is CASSLGVGGGYTF. The complete variable domain, with remaining parts taken from reference TRBV5-6 and TRBJ1-2, reads DAGVTQSPTHLIKTRGQQVTLRCSPKSGHDTVSWYQQALGQGPQFIFQYYEEEERQRGNFPDRFSGHQFPNYSSELNVNALLLGDSALYLCASSLGVGGGYTFGSGTRLTVV.

In nucleotides, the CDR3 is TGTGCCAGCAGCGCCGACAGGGGGCGTCTAAGGTACACTGAAGCTTTCTTT. Translating it yields CASSADRGRLRYTEAFF. The rearrangement uses TRBV7-2 and TRBJ1-1; 10 bases map to TRBD1. J was trimmed by 3 bases and V by 5 bases; bases with no gene match: 12. Germline V gene lookup returns CDR1 SGHTA and CDR2 FQGNSA. The CDR3 consists of 17 residues. The full variable domain, in which reference TRBV7-2 and TRBJ1-1 provide the parts outside the CDR3, is GAGVSQSPSNKVTEKGKDVELRCDPISGHTALYWYRQSLGQGLEFLIYFQGNSAPDKSGLPSDRFSAERTGGSVSTLTIQRTQQEDSAVYLCASSADRGRLRYTEAFFGQGTRLTVV.

This sequence joins TRBV28 and TRBJ2-7; 11 nucleotides line up with TRBD1. The CDR3 is made up of 13 amino acids. Germline lookup yields CDR1 MDHEN and CDR2 SYDVKM. V shed 7 bases and J 6 bases; nucleotides not matched to a gene: 5. The CDR3 nucleotides read TGTGCCAGCAAGGACAGGGGGCAGGGCGAGCAGTACTTC. This sequence encodes CASKDRGQGEQYF.